This entry features one TCR beta chain sequence. Trimming left V 0 bases short and J 2 bases short, with 10 bases between. This CDR3 contains 15 residues. Germline V gene data show CDR1 as SGHNT and CDR2 as YYREEE (reference sequence). The data stem from a study of blood T cell repertoires in COVID-19. In the study overall: Samples of COVID-19 (acute and convalescent) were obtained from the United States, Italy and Spain. In each case, the material was cDNA or gDNA derived from T cells, B-cell-depleted T cells, or PBMCs.

Original analysis: Reference gene primers were amplified, and this amplification served to estimate nucleated cell counts. Sequencing was performed with immunoSEQ multiplex PCR; in TCRdb, only in-frame clones are kept and a portion is missing. V, J and clone size derive from that table, while D and trimming were established from the DNA sequence. The sample shows about 160,000 clones, roughly 90% of them seen only once. The receptor's source is an older woman who had recovered from COVID-19. The chain recombines TRBV5-4 with TRBJ2-3; weak D call: TRBD2 (6 bases). The sequenced material came from peripheral blood. CDR3 sequence: CASSLDLAYTDTQYF. CDR3 DNA: TGTGCCAGCAGCTTGGACCTAGCGTACACAGATACGCAGTATTTT.